A single sample is the source of the 28 T cell receptor beta chains below, sequenced in a study of T cells in Graves' hyperthyroidism and ophthalmopathy. Authors of the study amplified TCR beta CDR3 regions from RNA transcripts. The HTBI primer set served for first-round RT-PCR of the TCR CDR3. TCRdb used MiXCR to reprocess the multiplex PCR reads, holding one entry per CDR3 protein. Here the sample spans hundreds of thousands of distinct CDR3 sequences, approximately 25% being singletons. The source material was blood. Every receptor here comes from a woman aged 30 to 39 with Graves' ophthalmopathy.

This clonotype has at least ten counts. CDR3 residues: CASTSSGGGNTEAFF. The CDR3 DNA reads as TGTGCCAGCACCTCCTCGGGCGGAGGCAACACTGAAGCTTTCTTT. The genes are TRBV6-1 and TRBJ1-1; no firm D call. The V end lost 7 bases, the J end lost 2 bases, and 17 bases lay between the germline ends. Germline CDR1 and CDR2: MNHNS and SASEGT. This CDR3 spans 15 amino acids.

This clonotype was counted at least ten times. The chain employs TRBV6-1 and TRBJ2-6; D perhaps matches TRBD1 (5 bases). The V end lost 2 bases, the J end lost 2 bases, and 13 bases lay between the germline ends. The CDR3 spans 17 residues. The germline gives CDR1 MNHNS, CDR2 SASEGT. The DNA of the CDR3 is TGTGCCAGCAGTGAAACAAGGGGTCTCCCTGGGGCCAACGTCCTGACTTTC. The encoded protein is CASSETRGLPGANVLTF.

This clonotype was recorded at least ten times. The chain carries TRBV6-5 and TRBJ2-7, with a tentative D call TRBD2 (5 bases). The CDR3 loop spans 16 amino acids. Trimming left V 0 bases short and J 3 bases short, with 15 bases between. Germline V gene sequence: CDR1 MNHEY, CDR2 SVGAGI. The CDR3, as DNA: TGTGCCAGCAGTTACTCATTTGTCGGAGGAATCTACGAGCAGTACTTC. The encoded protein is CASSYSFVGGIYEQYF.

This clonotype was seen a handful of times. The V call is TRBV3-1, the J call TRBJ1-2, with 7 bases aligning to TRBD1. The CDR3 is 14 amino acids. The V gene's germline CDR1 is LGHDT and CDR2 YNNKEL (reference sequence). J gave up 3 bases and V 3 bases, and 4 bases lay outside the gene matches. The CDR3 loop reads CASSHHRGDYGYTF. The CDR3 DNA reads as TGTGCCAGCAGCCATCACAGGGGAGACTATGGCTACACCTTC.

This clonotype was seen a single time. This may arise from a read error, as a much more abundant clone is one base away. The chain recombines TRBV20-1 with TRBJ2-7, with TRBD1 matching over 7 bases. The germline gives CDR1 DFQATT, CDR2 SNEGSKA (reference sequence). This CDR3 is built from 12 residues. CDR3 protein: CSAWTGSYAQYF. CDR3 in DNA: TGCAGTGCCTGGACAGGTTCCTACGCGCAGTACTTC.

This clonotype showed up many times. The chain is built from TRBV28 and TRBJ1-2; possible D gene TRBD1, 5 bases. This CDR3 is built from 15 residues. Trimming left V 8 bases short and J 0 bases short, with 16 bases between. Germline CDR1 reads MDHEN; CDR2 reads SYDVKM. Here the CDR3 reads CASLETGGSNYGYTF. The DNA for the CDR3 is TGTGCCAGCCTCGAAACAGGAGGATCTAACTATGGCTACACCTTC.

This clonotype has ten or more counts. The J gene is TRBJ1-1, the V gene TRBV6-1, with a tentative D call TRBD1 (5 bases). This CDR3 is built from 15 residues. With 8 bases removed from V and 2 bases from J, the gap between germline ends came to 18 bases. Germline CDR1 and CDR2: MNHNS and SASEGT. Written as DNA, the CDR3 is TGTGCCAGCGCAATAGAATGGCAGGGTAACACTGAAGCTTTCTTT. Translating it yields CASAIEWQGNTEAFF.

Ten or more counts support this clonotype. This chain joins TRBV19 and TRBJ1-1; 7 positions match TRBD1. Trimming cost V 7 bases and J 1 base; bases outside gene matches: 15. CDR1 and CDR2 (germline): LNHDA, SQIVND (reference sequence). The CDR3 is made up of 17 amino acids. CDR3 in amino acids: CASTAPASTGSNTEAFF. The CDR3 bases are TGTGCCAGTACTGCACCAGCGTCGACAGGGTCGAACACTGAAGCTTTCTTT.

This clonotype showed up many times. The V call is TRBV6-2 or TRBV6-3, the J call TRBJ2-7; tentatively, D is TRBD1 or TRBD2 (5 bases each). This CDR3 is built from 15 residues. Germline loops: CDR1 MNHEY, CDR2 SVGEGT. V was trimmed by 4 bases and J by 3 bases, leaving 16 bases between them. The CDR3 spells CASSSVSSGLYEQYF. CDR3 nucleotides: TGTGCCAGCAGTTCGGTTTCGTCGGGGCTCTACGAGCAGTACTTC.

The chain is built from TRBV6-1 and TRBJ1-5; D unresolved. Trimming took off 6 bases at V and 6 bases at J, with 15 bases between the two ends. This CDR3 contains 14 residues. The germline CDR1 and CDR2 sequences are MNHNS and SASEGT. CDR3 DNA: TGTGCCAGCAGCCGGACGAGAAGTGGTCAGCCCCAGCATTTT. Translated, it gives CASSRTRSGQPQHF.

This clonotype came up a few times. The gene calls are TRBV6-5 and TRBJ1-1; a possible D gene is TRBD1 (5 bases). Trimming removed 2 bases at V and 11 bases at J, with 9 bases between. This CDR3 is 11 amino acids long. Germline loops: CDR1 MNHEY, CDR2 SVGAGI. The CDR3 DNA sequence: TGTGCCAGCAGTTACAGGGGTCAGGCTTTCTTT. The encoded protein is CASSYRGQAFF.

This clonotype was seen at least ten times. The chain is built from TRBV5-5 and TRBJ2-7; 10 bases align to TRBD1. Germline V gives CDR1 SGHKS, CDR2 YYEKEE (reference sequence). The trim removed 4 bases at V and 7 bases at J, leaving 8 bases unmatched. This CDR3 has 14 residues. As DNA, the CDR3 is TGTGCCAGCAGCGCGGGACAGGGGATCGGGGAGCAGTACTTC. Its translation is CASSAGQGIGEQYF.

This clonotype showed up many times. This chain joins TRBV30 and TRBJ1-1, with TRBD1 matching over 9 bases. The length of the CDR3 is 14 residues. Trimming cost V 5 bases and J 0 bases; bases outside gene matches: 4. Germline assignment: CDR1 GTSNPN and CDR2 SVGIG (reference sequence). The CDR3 DNA follows: TGTGCCTGGGAACAGGGGGCCGTGAACACTGAAGCTTTCTTT. Translation gives CAWEQGAVNTEAFF.

As to this clonotype: A single base separates this from a much larger clone, so it may be a read error. The chain is built from TRBV12-3 or TRBV12-4 and TRBJ2-4; 8 positions agree with TRBD2. The CDR3 is 14 amino acids. This chain's CDR3 is CASSKSGGTNIKYF. CDR3 coding DNA: TGTGCCAGCAGCAAAAGCGGGGGTACAAACATTAAGTACTTC.

The chain links TRBV29-1 to TRBJ2-7; TRBD1 matches at 7 bases. V was clipped by 6 bases and J by 2 bases; unmatched bases: 10. There are 14 residues in the CDR3. Germline V gives CDR1 SQVTM, CDR2 ANQGSEA. The CDR3 spells CSVRHKTGPYEQYF. In DNA, the CDR3 is TGCAGCGTGAGACACAAGACAGGGCCCTACGAGCAGTACTTC.

Ten or more counts support this clonotype. The V call is TRBV6-1, the J call TRBJ1-1; D ambiguous. Germline V lookup: CDR1 MNHNS, CDR2 SASEGT. V was shortened by 0 bases and J by 8 bases, with 19 bases between the two germline ends. The CDR3 is 16 amino acids. The CDR3 DNA is TGTGCCAGCAGTGAAGCGTGGAGGGCCTCAAGGAGAGAAGCTTTCTTT. Amino acid sequence: CASSEAWRASRREAFF.

This clonotype was detected many times. The chain recombines TRBV20-1 with TRBJ1-5; 10 positions agree with TRBD1. Losses at the gene ends were 4 bases for V and 0 bases for J; bases not matched to a gene: 9. CDR3 length equals 17 residues. CDR1 is DFQATT, CDR2 SNEGSKA, per germline (reference sequence). The CDR3 DNA follows: TGCAGTGCTATACGACCGGACAGGGGGGGTAGCAATCAGCCCCAGCATTTT. This translates into CSAIRPDRGGSNQPQHF.

A few counts support this clonotype. The chain couples TRBV4-1 to TRBJ2-5, with TRBD1 identical over 7 bases. The germline CDR1 and CDR2 sequences are MGHRA and YSYEKL. After removal of 4 bases from V and 4 bases from J, the junction contained 12 bases not matched to a gene. The CDR3 totals 16 residues. The CDR3 nucleotides read TGCGCCAGCAGCCGGACCGGGACAGACTACAGAGAGACCCAGTACTTC. Amino acid sequence: CASSRTGTDYRETQYF.

This clonotype was picked up many times. The chain uses TRBV24-1 and TRBJ2-7; D may be TRBD2 (5 bases). The V end was cut by 3 bases, the J end by 2 bases, with 7 bases between. Germline CDR1 KGHDR, CDR2 SFDVKD. The CDR3 covers 13 residues. CDR3 sequence reads: CATSDPGTYEQYF. Written as DNA, the CDR3 is TGTGCCACCAGTGATCCGGGGACCTACGAGCAGTACTTC.

The V call is TRBV28, the J call TRBJ2-7; the D gene is possibly TRBD2 (5 bases). The CDR3 is 15 amino acids. Trimming removed 7 bases at V and 3 bases at J, with 19 bases between. The germline V gene encodes CDR1 MDHEN and CDR2 SYDVKM. For the CDR3, the DNA is TGTGCCAGCAACCCACCGGGGAGTGTGGGCTACGAGCAGTACTTC. It is translated as CASNPPGSVGYEQYF.

This clonotype was recorded many times. The rearrangement uses TRBV9 and TRBJ1-2; the D is unclear. The CDR3 length is 15 residues. Per germline, CDR1 SGDLS and CDR2 YYNGEE. Trimming cost V 4 bases and J 0 bases, with 13 bases left between them. CDR3 DNA: TGTGCCAGCAGCTTGGGGAGTACAGCTAACTATGGCTACACCTTC. Protein: CASSLGSTANYGYTF.

This clonotype was counted ten times or more. The rearrangement links TRBV27 to TRBJ1-5, with D tentatively TRBD1 (6 bases). Trimming stripped 5 bases from V and 6 bases from J, with 17 bases between. This CDR3 comprises 15 residues. Germline lookup yields CDR1 MNHEY and CDR2 SMNVEV (reference sequence). DNA for the CDR3: TGTGCCAGCAGTCCCAGTTGGGGGCCTATTCAGCCCCAGCATTTT. As protein: CASSPSWGPIQPQHF.

The V gene is TRBV12-3 or TRBV12-4, the J gene TRBJ2-2, with a tentative D call TRBD1 (6 bases). V lost 8 bases to trimming and J lost 7 bases, with 17 bases between them. This CDR3 has 14 residues. For the CDR3, the DNA is TGTGCCAGCGAGAACTCAGGGGTTATCGGGGAGCTGTTTTTT. Amino acids: CASENSGVIGELFF.

This chain joins TRBV28 and TRBJ2-7, with D tentatively TRBD1 (5 bases). The CDR3 consists of 15 residues. The germline CDR1 and CDR2 sequences are MDHEN and SYDVKM. With 5 bases removed from V and 4 bases from J, the gap between germline ends came to 18 bases. CDR3 DNA sequence: TGTGCCAGCAGTGGACACACGCGAAACAAATACGAGCAGTACTTC. Translating it yields CASSGHTRNKYEQYF.

For the CDR3, the DNA is TGTGCCACCAGCAGAGGAACTCCGAACACTGAAGCTTTCTTT. This encodes CATSRGTPNTEAFF. The rearrangement links TRBV15 to TRBJ1-1; no definite D call. The V gene lost 1 base and the J gene lost 1 base, with 7 bases spanning the gap. This CDR3 has 14 residues. Germline CDR1 LNHNV, CDR2 YYDKDF (reference sequence).

The chain has TRBV7-3 and TRBJ1-5; 7 bases agree with TRBD1. CDR1 and CDR2 (germline): SGHTA, FQGTGA. CDR3 length: 13 residues. V was pared by 5 bases and J by 8 bases, with 6 bases of the junction left unmatched. The CDR3 nucleotides read TGTGCCAGCAGCCCCCAGGGGGGTGAGCCCCAGCATTTT. Its protein product is CASSPQGGEPQHF.

The chain has TRBV4-1 and TRBJ1-1, with D perhaps matching TRBD1 (5 bases). Deletions cut 0 bases from V and 7 bases from J, with 6 bases between. The germline V gene has CDR1 MGHRA and CDR2 YSYEKL. This CDR3 contains 12 residues. CDR3 DNA sequence: TGCGCCAGCAGCCAAGAGAGGGGTGAAGCTTTCTTT. It yields the protein CASSQERGEAFF.

This clonotype was counted at least ten times. The rearrangement joins TRBV19 to TRBJ2-7; 10 bases are a match to TRBD1. The V gene end was trimmed by 6 bases and the J gene end by 5 bases; junction bases not matched to a gene: 4. Germline assignment: CDR1 LNHDA and CDR2 SQIVND (reference sequence). CDR3 size: 13 residues. CDR3 DNA: TGTGCCAGTAGCGGGACAGGGGTTGACGAGCAGTACTTC. Translating it yields CASSGTGVDEQYF.